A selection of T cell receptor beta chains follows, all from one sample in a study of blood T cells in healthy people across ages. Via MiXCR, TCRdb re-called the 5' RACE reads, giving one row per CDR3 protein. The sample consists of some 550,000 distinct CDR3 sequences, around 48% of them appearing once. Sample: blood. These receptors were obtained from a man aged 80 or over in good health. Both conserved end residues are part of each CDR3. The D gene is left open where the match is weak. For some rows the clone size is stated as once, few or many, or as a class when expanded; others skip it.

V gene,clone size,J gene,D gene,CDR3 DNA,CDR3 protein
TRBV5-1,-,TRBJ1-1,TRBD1,TGCGCCAGCAGCTTAATAGGGGGCGCGAGGAACACTGAAGCTTTCTTT,CASSLIGGARNTEAFF
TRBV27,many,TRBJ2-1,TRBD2,TGTGCCAGCAGTTTATTTACTAGCGGGGTTTCCTACAATGAGCAGTTCTTC,CASSLFTSGVSYNEQFF
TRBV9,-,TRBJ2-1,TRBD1,TGTGCCAGCAGCGTAGTAACAGGGGGCTACAATGAGCAGTTCTTC,CASSVVTGGYNEQFF
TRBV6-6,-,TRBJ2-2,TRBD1,TGTGCCAGCAGTAACCGGGACAGGGGCACCGGGGAGCTGTTTTTT,CASSNRDRGTGELFF
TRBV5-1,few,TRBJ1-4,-,TGCGCCAGCAGCTTTTTGGGTGCAACTAATGAAAAACTGTTTTTT,CASSFLGATNEKLFF
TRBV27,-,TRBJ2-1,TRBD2,TGTGCCAGCAGTTCGACAGCGACTAGCGGCACCTACAATGAGCAGTTCTTC,CASSSTATSGTYNEQFF
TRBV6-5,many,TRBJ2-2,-,TGTGCCAGCACCCGTTCAGGCGGGGAGCTGTTTTTT,CASTRSGGELFF
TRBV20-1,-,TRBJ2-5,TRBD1,TGCAGTGCTAGAGATGGGACAGGGAGGGAGACCCAGTACTTC,CSARDGTGRETQYF
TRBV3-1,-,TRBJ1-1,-,TGTGCCAGCAGCCAACCTTACGGGGAGGCTGAAGCTTTCTTT,CASSQPYGEAEAFF
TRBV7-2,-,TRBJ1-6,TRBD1,TGTGCCAGCAGCTTAAGGCTGGGACAGGGTAATTCACCCCTCCACTTT,CASSLRLGQGNSPLHF
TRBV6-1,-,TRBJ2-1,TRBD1,TGTGCCAGCAATCACCGGGACAGGGCTGGCAATGAGCAGTTCTTC,CASNHRDRAGNEQFF
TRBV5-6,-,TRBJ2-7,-,TGTGCCAGCAGCTACGGGACACCCCTGGCCTACGAGCAGTACTTC,CASSYGTPLAYEQYF
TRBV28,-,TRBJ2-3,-,TGTGCCAGCAGCCCACAGTGGCAAGATACGCAGTATTTT,CASSPQWQDTQYF
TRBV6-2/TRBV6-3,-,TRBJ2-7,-,TGTGCCAGCCACCGGAGGGGGGTAAACTACGAGCAGTACTTC,CASHRRGVNYEQYF
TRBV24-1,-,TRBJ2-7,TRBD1,TGTGCCACCGGGGCAGGACAGGACTACGAGCAGTACTTC,CATGAGQDYEQYF
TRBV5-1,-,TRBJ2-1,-,TGCGCCAGCAGCTTCTCCGCCAGGGACTACAATGAGCAGTTCTTC,CASSFSARDYNEQFF
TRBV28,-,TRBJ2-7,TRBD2,TGTGCCAGCAGGACTAGCCCAACCTACGAGCAGTACTTC,CASRTSPTYEQYF
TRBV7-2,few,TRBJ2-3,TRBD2,TGTGCCAGCAGCTTAGCTAGCGGGAAAAGCACAGATACGCAGTATTTT,CASSLASGKSTDTQYF
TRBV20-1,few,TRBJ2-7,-,TGCAGTGCTGTACTACGGGACCGATCCTACGAGCAGTACTTC,CSAVLRDRSYEQYF
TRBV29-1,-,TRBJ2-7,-,TGCAGCGTTTACGGATCTGGCGAGCAGTACTTC,CSVYGSGEQYF
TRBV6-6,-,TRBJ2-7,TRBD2,TGTGCCAGTCTAGCGGGAGGAACCATCTCCTACAATGAGCAGTACTTC,CASLAGGTISYNEQYF
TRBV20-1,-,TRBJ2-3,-,TGCAGTGCTTCGGGGCAGCCCGAGTCCACAGATACGCAGTATTTT,CSASGQPESTDTQYF
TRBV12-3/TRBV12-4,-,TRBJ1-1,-,TGTGCCAGCAGTTTGGAGATCCACACTGAAGCTTTCTTT,CASSLEIHTEAFF
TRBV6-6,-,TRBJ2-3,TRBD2,TGTACCGGCAGTTACAAGCGGGGGAGCACAGATACGCAGTATTTT,CTGSYKRGSTDTQYF
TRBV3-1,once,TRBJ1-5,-,TGTGCCAGCAGCCAAGAGTGGGGGAGCAATCAGCCCCAGCATTTT,CASSQEWGSNQPQHF
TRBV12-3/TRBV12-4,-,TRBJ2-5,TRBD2,TGTGCCAGCAGTTTATTCGGACTAGCGGACCAAGAGACCCAGTACTTC,CASSLFGLADQETQYF
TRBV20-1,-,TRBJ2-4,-,TGCAGTGCAGCCTCAGGGGGAGGCAAAAACATTCAGTACTTC,CSAASGGGKNIQYF
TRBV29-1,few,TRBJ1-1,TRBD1,TGCAGCGTTGGGCAACAGGGGGGAACTGAAGCTTTCTTT,CSVGQQGGTEAFF
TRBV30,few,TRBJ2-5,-,TGTGCCTGGAGTGTTGGAGCCCTCCCGGGGGAGCAGTACTTC,CAWSVGALPGEQYF